A selection of T cell receptor beta chains follows, all from one sample in a study of blood T cell repertoires in COVID-19. Assay used: immunoSEQ multiplex PCR; TCRdb lists only in-frame clones, some missing. The sample lists over 150,000 clones, about 83% occurring once. The sequenced sample consisted of peripheral blood. The receptors were gathered from a man aged 60 to 69 with acute or convalescent COVID-19. CDR3s include the opening cysteine and the closing phenylalanine or tryptophan. A D gene is named only where the DNA matches it firmly. Clone size is shown for a subset of rows, as once, few, many or a class of expanded clone.

j_call clone_size v_call d_call cdr3_aa cdr3_nt
TRBJ1-2 . TRBV2 . CASSAYSGSDNYGYTF TGTGCCAGCAGTGCGTATTCAGGGTCAGACAACTATGGCTACACCTTC
TRBJ2-7 . TRBV27 TRBD2 CASRASGLSSYEQYF TGTGCCAGCAGGGCTAGCGGCTTAAGCTCCTACGAGCAGTACTTC
TRBJ1-1 . TRBV30 TRBD1 CAWSKIRGQGATNTEAFF TGTGCCTGGAGTAAAATTAGGGGACAGGGGGCAACAAACACTGAAGCTTTCTTT
TRBJ2-5 . TRBV6-2/TRBV6-3 TRBD2 CASSYLAGRGETQYF TGTGCCAGCAGTTACTTAGCGGGGAGGGGAGAGACCCAGTACTTC
TRBJ2-7 once TRBV19 . CASSPSPYEQYF TGTGCCAGTAGTCCCAGTCCCTACGAGCAGTACTTC
TRBJ1-4 few TRBV9 TRBD1 CASSTGTDEKLFF TGTGCCAGCAGCACGGGGACAGATGAAAAACTGTTTTTT
TRBJ1-1 . TRBV2 TRBD1 CASRTGGLTEAFF TGTGCCAGCAGAACAGGGGGCCTCACTGAAGCTTTCTTT
TRBJ1-3 . TRBV11-2 . CASSQRSRHTIYF TGTGCCAGCAGCCAGCGATCGAGGCACACCATATATTTT
TRBJ2-1 few TRBV5-1 TRBD2 CASSFRSGGAINEQFF TGCGCCAGCAGCTTTCGCAGCGGGGGGGCCATCAATGAGCAGTTCTTC
TRBJ2-5 . TRBV18 . CASSDRQQHQETQYF TGTGCCAGCTCAGACCGACAGCAACACCAAGAGACCCAGTACTTC
TRBJ2-6 . TRBV29-1 TRBD1 CSVEGQGSSGANVLTF TGCAGCGTTGAGGGACAGGGAAGCTCTGGGGCCAACGTCCTGACTTTC
TRBJ2-3 . TRBV5-4 TRBD2 CASSKTSGGATDTQYF TGTGCCAGCAGCAAGACTAGCGGGGGGGCCACAGATACGCAGTATTTT
TRBJ1-2 . TRBV6-1 . CASSEPRAGVYGYTF TGTGCCAGCAGTGAACCACGAGCAGGGGTCTATGGCTACACCTTC
TRBJ1-5 . TRBV5-5 TRBD1 CASSLGFTGAQPQHF TGTGCCAGCAGCTTGGGCTTCACAGGGGCCCAGCCCCAGCATTTT
TRBJ1-3 . TRBV7-6 . CASGLRDGLSGNTIYF TGTGCCAGCGGACTAAGGGACGGCCTCTCTGGAAACACCATATATTTT
TRBJ2-7 . TRBV27 . CATATGGYEQYF TGTGCCACCGCGACAGGCGGATACGAGCAGTACTTC
TRBJ2-7 . TRBV7-2 . CASSLTVDYEQYF TGTGCCAGCAGCTTGACAGTAGACTACGAGCAGTACTTC
TRBJ2-7 . TRBV28 . CASSLLAAYEQYF TGTGCCAGCAGTTTACTCGCGGCCTACGAGCAGTACTTC
TRBJ2-5 few TRBV7-2 TRBD2 CASSLAGGTQETQYF TGTGCCAGCAGCTTAGCCGGGGGGACTCAAGAGACCCAGTACTTC
TRBJ2-7 . TRBV19 TRBD2 CASSKLAADRYEQYF TGTGCCAGTAGTAAACTAGCGGCGGATCGCTACGAGCAGTACTTC
TRBJ1-4 . TRBV5-1 . CASSAGDSRSNEKLFF TGCGCCAGCAGCGCCGGGGACTCCAGGTCTAATGAAAAACTGTTTTTT
TRBJ1-1 few TRBV23-1 . CASSPPGRGNTEAFF TGCGCCAGCAGTCCCCCAGGACGGGGAAACACTGAAGCTTTCTTT
TRBJ1-3 . TRBV25-1 . CASSELRGEDTIYF TGTGCCAGCAGTGAATTAAGAGGGGAGGACACCATATATTTT
TRBJ2-1 . TRBV19 . CATLQTPANNEQFF TGTGCCACCTTACAGACACCTGCCAACAATGAGCAGTTCTTC
TRBJ2-5 . TRBV4-1 TRBD1 CASSQGQGTEETQYF TGCGCCAGCAGCCAGGGACAGGGGACAGAGGAGACCCAGTACTTC
TRBJ1-3 few TRBV4-3 TRBD1 CASSRETGTGTGGNTIYF TGCGCCAGCAGCCGTGAGACCGGGACAGGGACTGGGGGAAACACCATATATTTT
TRBJ2-1 . TRBV12-3/TRBV12-4 TRBD1 CASSLGTGHEQFF TGTGCCAGCAGTTTAGGGACAGGGCACGAGCAGTTCTTC
TRBJ1-2 . TRBV5-1 TRBD1 CASSLAGGRGYTF TGCGCCAGCAGCTTGGCAGGGGGCCGTGGCTACACCTTC
TRBJ2-7 . TRBV21-1 . CASSRETGGYEQYF TGTGCCAGCAGCAGAGAGACAGGGGGCTACGAGCAGTACTTC
TRBJ1-2 . TRBV7-9 . CASSPSTFANYGYTF TGTGCCAGCAGCCCCTCGACTTTCGCTAACTATGGCTACACCTTC
TRBJ2-5 few TRBV9 TRBD2 CASSNGGTQETQYF TGTGCCAGCAGTAACGGGGGGACTCAAGAGACCCAGTACTTC
TRBJ1-4 . TRBV5-1 TRBD1 CASSLGWGTGGEKLFF TGCGCCAGCAGCTTGGGATGGGGGACAGGGGGTGAAAAACTGTTTTTT
TRBJ1-2 once TRBV30 TRBD1 CASDRDKGGYTF TGTGCCTCGGACAGGGATAAGGGTGGCTACACCTTC
TRBJ1-1 . TRBV25-1 . CASSEYRGGTEAFF TGTGCCAGCAGTGAATACAGGGGAGGGACTGAAGCTTTCTTT
TRBJ1-5 . TRBV6-5 TRBD1 CASSYSAQGQQPQHF TGTGCCAGCAGTTACTCGGCACAGGGACAGCAGCCCCAGCATTTT
TRBJ1-2 . TRBV5-1 . CASSSPSRAVGYGYTF TGCGCCAGCAGCTCTCCCTCCAGGGCCGTCGGCTATGGCTACACCTTC
TRBJ2-7 . TRBV19 TRBD1 CASSSDRVGEQYF TGTGCCAGTAGTAGCGACAGGGTAGGGGAGCAGTACTTC
TRBJ2-3 . TRBV27 TRBD1 CASSFGTGDSTDTQYF TGTGCCAGCAGTTTTGGGACAGGAGATAGCACAGATACGCAGTATTTT
TRBJ1-2 once TRBV5-5 . CASSSGTLGYTF TGTGCCAGCAGCAGCGGGACGCTTGGCTACACCTTC
TRBJ1-5 . TRBV30 TRBD1 CAWRGQGNQPQHF TGTGCCTGGAGAGGACAGGGGAATCAGCCCCAGCATTTT
TRBJ1-1 . TRBV12-5 . CASGLQGSATEAFF TGTGCTAGTGGTTTACAGGGATCGGCCACTGAAGCTTTCTTT
TRBJ2-1 few TRBV7-3 TRBD1 CASSLTGNEQFF TGTGCCAGCAGCCTGACAGGGAATGAGCAGTTCTTC
TRBJ2-5 . TRBV6-4 TRBD1 CASSEGTVAKTQYF TGTGCCAGCAGTGAGGGGACAGTTGCGAAGACCCAGTACTTC
TRBJ2-7 . TRBV5-6 . CASSRTTEQYF TGTGCCAGCAGCAGGACTACCGAGCAGTACTTC
TRBJ1-2 . TRBV24-1 . CATSQSNYGYTF TGTGCCACCAGTCAGTCTAACTATGGCTACACCTTC
TRBJ2-7 . TRBV6-5 . CASSPGNYEQYF TGTGCCAGCAGTCCAGGGAATTACGAGCAGTACTTC